The entry that follows covers one T cell receptor beta chain sequence. This CDR3 is built from 16 residues. Germline CDR1 and CDR2: SGHVS and FNYEAQ. V was pared by 5 bases and J by 5 bases, with 11 bases of the junction left unmatched. Patients had urothelial carcinoma that was locally advanced or metastatic. Samples spanned pretreatment and treatment, with 1 to 8 time points per patient. The data were taken from a study of PD-L1 blockade in urothelial cancer. Study as a whole: Blood analyses occurred 3 weeks (second dose) and 6 weeks post treatment start.

Each PCR contained spiked-in synthetic TCR analog templates. The assay was immunoSEQ multiplex PCR, and TCRdb's table has in-frame clones only and misses some. Of over 65,000 clones in the sample, around 84% were seen once. This TCR derives from a man between 65 and 85 years old with urothelial cancer. Specimen: PBMCs, collected around atezolizumab (anti-PD-L1) treatment. V usage is TRBV7-6 and J usage is TRBJ2-5; 10 bases line up with TRBD2. The CDR3 loop reads CASSLNPSGSGETQYF. The CDR3, as DNA: TGTGCCAGCAGCCTAAACCCTAGCGGGAGTGGCGAGACCCAGTACTTC.